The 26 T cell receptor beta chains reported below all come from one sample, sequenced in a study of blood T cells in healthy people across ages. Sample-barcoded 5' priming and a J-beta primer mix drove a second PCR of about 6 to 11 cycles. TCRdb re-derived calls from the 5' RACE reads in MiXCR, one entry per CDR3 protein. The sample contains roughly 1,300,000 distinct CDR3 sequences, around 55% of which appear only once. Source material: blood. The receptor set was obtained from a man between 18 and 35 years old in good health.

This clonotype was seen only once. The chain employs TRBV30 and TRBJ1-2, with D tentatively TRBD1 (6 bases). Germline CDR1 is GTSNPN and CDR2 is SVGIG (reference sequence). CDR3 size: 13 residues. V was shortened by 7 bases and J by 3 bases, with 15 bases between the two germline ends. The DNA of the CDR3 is TGTGCCTCCTCCGGGACACCGTACTATGGCTACACCTTC. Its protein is CASSGTPYYGYTF.

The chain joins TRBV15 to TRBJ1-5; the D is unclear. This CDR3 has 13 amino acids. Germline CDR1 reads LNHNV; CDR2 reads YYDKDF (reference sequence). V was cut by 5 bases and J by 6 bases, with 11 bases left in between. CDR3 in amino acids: CATSGSLTQPQHF. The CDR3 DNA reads TGTGCCACCAGCGGATCCCTAACTCAGCCCCAGCATTTT. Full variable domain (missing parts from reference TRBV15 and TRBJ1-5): DAMVIQNPRYQVTQFGKPVTLSCSQTLNHNVMYWYQQKSSQAPKLLFHYYDKDFNNEADTPDNFQSRRPNTSFCFLDIRSPGLGDTAMYLCATSGSLTQPQHFGDGTRLSIL.

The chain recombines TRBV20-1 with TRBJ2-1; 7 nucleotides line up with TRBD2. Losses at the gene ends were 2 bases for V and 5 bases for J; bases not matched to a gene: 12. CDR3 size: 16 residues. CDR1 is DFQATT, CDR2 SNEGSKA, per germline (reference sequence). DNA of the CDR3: TGCAGTGCTAGACAGCCGGGAGGTACCTACAACAATGAGCAGTTCTTC. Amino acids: CSARQPGGTYNNEQFF.

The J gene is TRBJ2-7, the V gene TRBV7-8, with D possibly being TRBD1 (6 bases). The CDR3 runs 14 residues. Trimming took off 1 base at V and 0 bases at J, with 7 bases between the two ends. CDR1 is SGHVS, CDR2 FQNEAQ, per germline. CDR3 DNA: TGTGCCAGCAGCTTAGAGGGGGACTCCTACGAGCAGTACTTC. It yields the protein CASSLEGDSYEQYF.

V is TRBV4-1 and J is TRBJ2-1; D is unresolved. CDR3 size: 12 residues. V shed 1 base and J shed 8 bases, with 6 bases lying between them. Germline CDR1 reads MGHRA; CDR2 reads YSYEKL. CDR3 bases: TGCGCCAGCAGCCAAGTAATACATGAGCAGTTCTTC. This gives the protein CASSQVIHEQFF.

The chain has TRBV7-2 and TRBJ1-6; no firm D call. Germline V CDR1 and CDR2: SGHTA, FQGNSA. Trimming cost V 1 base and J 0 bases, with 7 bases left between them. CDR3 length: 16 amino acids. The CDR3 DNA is TGTGCCAGCAGCTTAGATTTGAGCTCCTATAATTCACCCCTCCACTTT. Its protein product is CASSLDLSSYNSPLHF.

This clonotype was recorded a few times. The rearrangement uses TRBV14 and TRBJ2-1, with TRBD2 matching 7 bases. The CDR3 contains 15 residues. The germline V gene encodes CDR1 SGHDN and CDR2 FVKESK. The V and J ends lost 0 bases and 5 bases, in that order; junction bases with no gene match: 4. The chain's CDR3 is CASSQERGMNNEQFF. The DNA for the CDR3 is TGTGCCAGCAGCCAAGAGCGGGGGATGAACAATGAGCAGTTCTTC.

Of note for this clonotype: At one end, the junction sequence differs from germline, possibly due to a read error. The CDR3 region has the DNA TGTGCCAGCAGTTATTTGCGGGAGGGCCGGGATGAGCGGTTCTTC. Encoded protein: CASSYLREGRDERFF. V is TRBV6-2 or TRBV6-3 and J is TRBJ2-1; 9 positions match TRBD2. This CDR3 has 15 amino acids. Germline values: CDR1 MNHEY, CDR2 SVGEGT.

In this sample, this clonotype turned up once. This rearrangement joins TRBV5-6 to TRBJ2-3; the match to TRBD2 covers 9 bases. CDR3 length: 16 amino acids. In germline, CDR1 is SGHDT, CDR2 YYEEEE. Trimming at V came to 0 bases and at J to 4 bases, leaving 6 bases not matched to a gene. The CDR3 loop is CASSLVAGGRADTQYF. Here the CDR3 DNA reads TGTGCCAGCAGCTTGGTGGCGGGGGGGCGGGCAGATACGCAGTATTTT.

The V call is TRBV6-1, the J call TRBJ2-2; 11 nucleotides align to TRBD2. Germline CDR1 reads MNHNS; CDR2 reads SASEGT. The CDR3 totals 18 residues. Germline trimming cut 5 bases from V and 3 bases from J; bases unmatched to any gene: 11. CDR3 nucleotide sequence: TGTGCCAGCAGTCCGGGACTAGCGGTGGCCCGAGACACCGGGGAGCTGTTTTTT. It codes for CASSPGLAVARDTGELFF.

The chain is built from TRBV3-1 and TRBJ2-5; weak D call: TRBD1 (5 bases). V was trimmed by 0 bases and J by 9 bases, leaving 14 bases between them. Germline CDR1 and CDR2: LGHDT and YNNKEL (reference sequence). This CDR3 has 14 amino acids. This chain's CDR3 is CASSQEVAGSPQYF. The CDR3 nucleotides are TGTGCCAGCAGCCAAGAAGTAGCAGGGTCACCCCAGTACTTC.

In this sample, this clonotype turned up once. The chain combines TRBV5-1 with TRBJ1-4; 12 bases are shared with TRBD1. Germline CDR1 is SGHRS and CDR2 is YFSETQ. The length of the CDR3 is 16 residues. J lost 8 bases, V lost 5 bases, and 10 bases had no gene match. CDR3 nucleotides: TGCGCCAGCAGGGGGACAGGGGGCCTCCCGTGGGAAAAACTGTTTTTT. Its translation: CASRGTGGLPWEKLFF.

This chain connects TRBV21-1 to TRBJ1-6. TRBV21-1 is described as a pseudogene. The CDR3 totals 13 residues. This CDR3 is CASSPNGVRPLHF. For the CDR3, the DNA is TGTGCCAGCAGCCCAAATGGCGTGAGACCCCTCCACTTT.

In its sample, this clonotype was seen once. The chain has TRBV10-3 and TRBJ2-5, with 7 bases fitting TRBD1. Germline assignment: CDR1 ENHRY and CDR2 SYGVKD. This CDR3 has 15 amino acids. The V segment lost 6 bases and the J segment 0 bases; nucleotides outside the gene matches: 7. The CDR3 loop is CAISHRDSYQETQYF. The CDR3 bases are TGTGCCATCAGCCATAGGGACAGCTACCAAGAGACCCAGTACTTC.

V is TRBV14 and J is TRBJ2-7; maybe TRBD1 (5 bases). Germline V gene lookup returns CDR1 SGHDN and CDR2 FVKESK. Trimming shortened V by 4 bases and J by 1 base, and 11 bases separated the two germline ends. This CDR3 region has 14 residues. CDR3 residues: CASSRLRASYEQYF. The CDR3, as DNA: TGTGCCAGCAGCCGACTCAGGGCTTCCTACGAGCAGTACTTC.

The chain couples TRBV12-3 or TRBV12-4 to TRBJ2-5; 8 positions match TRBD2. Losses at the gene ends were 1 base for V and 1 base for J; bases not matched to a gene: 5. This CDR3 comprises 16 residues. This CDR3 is CASSLGTSLLQETQYF. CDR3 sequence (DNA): TGTGCCAGCAGTTTAGGGACTAGCCTCCTCCAAGAGACCCAGTACTTC.

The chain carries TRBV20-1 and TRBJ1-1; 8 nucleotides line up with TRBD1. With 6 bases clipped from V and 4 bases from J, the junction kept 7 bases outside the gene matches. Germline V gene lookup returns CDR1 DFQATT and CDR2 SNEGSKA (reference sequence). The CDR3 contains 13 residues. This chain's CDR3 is CSATRDRFTEAFF. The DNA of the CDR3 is TGCAGTGCCACCCGGGACAGGTTCACTGAAGCTTTCTTT.

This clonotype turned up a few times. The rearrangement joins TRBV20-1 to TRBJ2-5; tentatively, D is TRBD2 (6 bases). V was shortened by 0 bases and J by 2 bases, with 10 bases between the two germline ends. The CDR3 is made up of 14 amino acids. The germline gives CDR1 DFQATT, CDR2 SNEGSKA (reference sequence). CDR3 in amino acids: CSAREGGGQETQYF. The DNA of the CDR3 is TGCAGTGCTAGAGAGGGTGGGGGGCAAGAGACCCAGTACTTC.

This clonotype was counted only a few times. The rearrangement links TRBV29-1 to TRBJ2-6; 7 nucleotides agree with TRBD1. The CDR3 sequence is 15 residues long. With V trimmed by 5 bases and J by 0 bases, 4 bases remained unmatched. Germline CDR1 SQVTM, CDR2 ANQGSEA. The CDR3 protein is CSVQGQYSGANVLTF. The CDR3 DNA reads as TGCAGCGTTCAGGGACAGTACTCTGGGGCCAACGTCCTGACTTTC.

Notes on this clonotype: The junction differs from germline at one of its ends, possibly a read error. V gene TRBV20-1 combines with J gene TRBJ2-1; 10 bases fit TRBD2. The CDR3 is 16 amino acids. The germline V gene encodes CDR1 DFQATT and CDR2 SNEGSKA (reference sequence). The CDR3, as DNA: TGCAGTGCAGATAAAGCGGGAGGGCCCTCTTACAACGAGCAGTTCTTC. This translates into CSADKAGGPSYNEQFF.

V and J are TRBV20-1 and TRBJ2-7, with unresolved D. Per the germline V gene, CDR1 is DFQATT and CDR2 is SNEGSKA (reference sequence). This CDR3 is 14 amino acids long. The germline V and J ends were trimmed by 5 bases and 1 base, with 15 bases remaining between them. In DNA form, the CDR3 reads TGCAGTGCTCTTGGACCGCGCCGATCCTACGAGCAGTACTTC. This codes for CSALGPRRSYEQYF.

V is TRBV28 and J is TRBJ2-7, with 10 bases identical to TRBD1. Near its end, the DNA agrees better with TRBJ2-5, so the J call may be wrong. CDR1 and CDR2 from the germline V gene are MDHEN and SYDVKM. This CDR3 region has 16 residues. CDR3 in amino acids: CASSSPQTGGSETQYF. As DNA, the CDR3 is TGTGCCAGCAGTTCCCCTCAGACAGGGGGCAGTGAGACCCAGTACTTC.

The CDR3 reads CASSQEWGSETQYF. The CDR3 DNA reads as TGCGCCAGCAGCCAAGAATGGGGTTCAGAGACCCAGTACTTC. This sequence joins TRBV4-1 and TRBJ2-5; D is unclear. Trimming cost V 0 bases and J 4 bases, with 9 bases left between them. Germline CDR1 is MGHRA and CDR2 is YSYEKL. This CDR3 comprises 14 residues.

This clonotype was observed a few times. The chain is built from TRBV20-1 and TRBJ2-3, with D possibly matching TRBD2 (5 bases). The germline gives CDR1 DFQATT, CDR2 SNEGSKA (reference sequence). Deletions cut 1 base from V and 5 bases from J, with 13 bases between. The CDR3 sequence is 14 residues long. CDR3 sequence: CSARAIGGGDTQYF. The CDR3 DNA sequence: TGCAGTGCTAGAGCCATAGGAGGCGGAGATACGCAGTATTTT.

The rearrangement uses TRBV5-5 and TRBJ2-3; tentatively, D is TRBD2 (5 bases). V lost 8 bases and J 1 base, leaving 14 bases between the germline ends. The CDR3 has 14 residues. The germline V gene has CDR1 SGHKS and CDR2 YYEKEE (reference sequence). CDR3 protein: CASDGEPRTDTQYF. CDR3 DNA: TGTGCCAGTGACGGGGAGCCTCGCACAGATACGCAGTATTTT.

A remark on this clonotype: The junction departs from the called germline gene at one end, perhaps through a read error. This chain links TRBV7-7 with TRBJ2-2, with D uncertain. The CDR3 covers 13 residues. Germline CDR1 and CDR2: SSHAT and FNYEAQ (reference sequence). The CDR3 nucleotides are TGTGCTAGCAGCCCCTCCCCCGGTAGGGAGCTGTTTTTT. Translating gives CASSPSPGRELFF.